This T cell receptor (beta chain) was sequenced in a study of identical twins (dated by TCRdb to about 2016). With respect to the entire study: The study deep-sequenced TCR alpha and beta repertoires from monozygotic twins, unrelated adults of various ages and cord blood to test whether fetal clonotypes persist. Replicate twin experiments were performed at different times using different library preparation protocols to rule out contamination.

Comment on this clonotype: The clone's antigen remains unknown. One base away there is no much larger clone; base qualities are not given.

Every donor was a healthy Caucasian. The twin cohort comprised three pairs of female monozygotic twins, all aged roughly 18 to 30 years. Positive isolation kits from Invitrogen were used to isolate CD4+ and CD8+ T cell populations. Points the paper makes about the study in general: Recombination models systematically underestimated out-of-frame TCR alpha sharing in monozygotic twins but agreed with sharing between unrelated individuals. Conclusions relied on cross-sectional statistical analysis, since the same donors could not be followed over many years. In beta out-of-frame sequences, excess twin sharing was weaker, because having fewer shared sequences lowered the signal-to-noise ratio. Compared with coincidental sharing between unrelated individuals, out-of-frame TCR alpha sequences shared between twins had an excess of sequences with low generation probability. Invariant T cells such as MAIT and iNKT could partly confound zero-insertion analyses, though diverse VJ usage argued against this for most clonotypes. Fewer insertions were carried by abundant cord blood beta clonotypes, a similar but weaker trend appeared in young adult naive repertoires, and no such trend appeared in memory repertoires.

Libraries were constructed by 5' RACE. Sequencing relied on an Illumina HiSeq 2000. Template switching added a universal primer binding site, and the final cDNA carried a unique molecular identifier that allowed TCR cDNA molecules to be counted accurately. First-strand cDNA for TCR alpha and beta chains was synthesized from specific primers in the conserved constant-segment region. To control for contamination, every cDNA library carried two barcodes: a SMART-Mk sample barcode plus Illumina barcodes. TruSeq adapter sequences along with Illumina sample barcodes were introduced in two successive PCR steps. The TCR alpha and beta cDNA libraries were sequenced on the Illumina HiSeq platform using custom primers. The original methods were these. MiGEC was used to process raw reads and extract unique molecular identifiers, and MiXCR was used to find CDR3 positions. For each individual, recombination models were inferred using an EM algorithm with the repgenHMM and IGoR tools. The analysis of shared clonotypes was done with the tcR package in R, with sharing normalized by the product of cloneset sizes. Out-of-frame nonproductive sequences were analyzed to study raw recombination free of thymic and clonal selection effects. TCRdb cleaned the public reads at Q25 with fastp, built clones with MiXCR and kept in-frame beta chains. Rows are unified per CDR3 protein, each entry keeping the most common DNA and genes. It is TCRdb's table, rather than the study itself, that gives the V and J calls and clone size. In all, the sample holds 450,000 or so distinct CDR3 sequences, and around 24% of those were seen once. The ten largest clones add up to about 2.7% of the sample.

From cysteine to phenylalanine, the CDR3 is 13 amino acids long. The kept DNA is CDR3 alone, 39 bases in frame from the first base. V and J lose 6 bases and 8 bases, and a span of 11 bases separates them. The CDR1 and CDR2 encoded by the germline V gene are MNHNS and SASEGT. This sample was also put to use in a study of T cells expressing NK-cell markers. Taken from the second paper: Roughly 8 donors provided sorted CD3+CD56+NKG2C+, CD3+CD56+NKG2C- and CD3+CD56-NKG2C+ T-cell subsets, whose TCR beta-chain repertoires were profiled. Seven of the eight sequenced donors were HCMV-seropositive and one was HCMV-seronegative. To restrict sorting to alphabetaTCR-expressing T cells, an anti-gammadeltaTCR antibody was added in several experiments. In several donors, the dominant CD3+CD56+NKG2C+ clonotypes were found to rank among the top 10 CD8+ clonotypes and to make up about 1.0-7.5% of CD8+ T cells. Those dominant clonotypes were again the most abundant among CD3+CD56-NKG2C+ cells in several donors, at about 28.3-60.1%. Whether the expanded NKG2C-expressing T cell clones were specific for HCMV antigens remained unclear. Randomly selected healthy volunteers, three men and five women, were used as the eight sequenced donors. HCMV-specific IgG was detected in serum with a commercial ELISA kit to determine HCMV serostatus. Reads were demultiplexed and grouped by UMI with MIGEC, and clonotypes were assembled and quantified with MiTCR. To remove erroneous sequences, TCR cDNA sequences were retained only when supported by two or more reads. The tcR package was used for downstream repertoire analysis, and clonotypes were matched between fractions using CDR3 nucleotide sequence together with V segment. VDJmatch was used to annotate antigen specificity against VDJdb, with one amino acid substitution in CDR3 permitted.

In this chain, TRBV6-1 is recombined with TRBJ1-6; the D gene cannot be named for sure. The sample was CD4+ T cells sorted from blood. The source is a woman aged 18 to 35 in good health. CDR3 protein: CASREVNDSPLHF. The DNA sequence is as follows: TGTGCCAGCAGGGAGGTTAACGATTCACCCCTCCACTTT.